The T cell receptor (beta chain) under discussion was sequenced for a study of cytomegalovirus exposure and HLA in healthy donors. The germline V gene encodes CDR1 MNHEY and CDR2 SMNVEV (reference sequence). V lost 6 bases to trimming and J lost 0 bases; unmatched junction nucleotides: 2. The CDR3 is made up of 15 amino acids. This clone was detected only once. The antigen remains unidentified. The PCR employed 60 Vbeta primers together with 13 Jbeta primers. Assay: immunoSEQ multiplex PCR; the TCRdb copy retains only in-frame clones and omits some. This table has 250,000 to 350,000 clones, 80% appearing once. Whole-study results and caveats: Most TCRs appeared rarely, but some public TCRs recurred in many donors.

The chain uses TRBV27 and TRBJ2-7; TRBD2 matches 13 bases. The sample consisted of PBMCs. This receptor was obtained from a girl aged 2 to 10 in good health and CMV-seronegative. The CDR3 here is CASSGLAGDSYEQYF. In nucleotides, the CDR3 is TGTGCCAGCAGCGGACTAGCGGGGGACTCCTACGAGCAGTACTTC.